These 29 T cell receptor beta chains were all obtained from the same sample, sequenced in a study of blood T cells in healthy people across ages. For the second PCR, which ran for 7 to 11 cycles, a sample-barcoded 5' primer and a J-beta primer mix were used. TCRdb used MiXCR to reprocess the 5' RACE reads, holding one entry per CDR3 protein. The sample has about 1.5 million distinct CDR3 sequences, roughly two fifths seen once; the top ten hold about 4%. Source material: blood. Receptors were obtained from a woman under 30 in good health.

The chain couples TRBV10-3 to TRBJ2-7, with 7 bases lining up with TRBD1. The CDR3 spans 13 residues. The germline V gene has CDR1 ENHRY and CDR2 SYGVKD. V was clipped by 5 bases and J by 2 bases; unmatched bases: 3. Written as DNA, the CDR3 is TGTGCCATCAGTCCCGGACAGGCCTACGAGCAGTACTTC. It specifies CAISPGQAYEQYF.

The genes are TRBV20-1 and TRBJ2-3; maybe TRBD2 (7 bases). The CDR3 has 16 residues. V was cut by 5 bases and J by 3 bases, with 21 bases left in between. From germline, CDR1 is DFQATT and CDR2 SNEGSKA (reference sequence). CDR3: CSAWEAMGGPTDTQYF. The CDR3 DNA is TGCAGTGCTTGGGAGGCTATGGGGGGGCCAACAGATACGCAGTATTTT.

This chain links TRBV20-1 with TRBJ2-2, with TRBD2 matching 10 bases. J was trimmed by 7 bases and V by 0 bases; bases with no gene match: 11. CDR3 length: 17 residues. Germline CDR1 is DFQATT and CDR2 is SNEGSKA (reference sequence). The CDR3 sequence: CSARDLLASGSIGELFF. CDR3 coding DNA: TGCAGTGCTAGAGATCTCCTGGCTAGCGGGAGCATCGGGGAGCTGTTTTTT.

V usage is TRBV15 and J usage is TRBJ1-3; D is perhaps TRBD1 (6 bases). V was trimmed by 4 bases and J by 2 bases, leaving 12 bases between them. The CDR3 sequence is 15 residues long. Germline assignment: CDR1 LNHNV and CDR2 YYDKDF (reference sequence). CDR3 amino acids: CATSTDRTAGNTIYF. DNA of the CDR3: TGTGCCACCAGCACCGACAGGACAGCTGGAAACACCATATATTTT.

In its sample, this clonotype was seen a few times. The chain employs TRBV5-1 and TRBJ2-7; possibly TRBD1 for D (6 bases). This CDR3 spans 14 amino acids. Germline loops: CDR1 SGHRS, CDR2 YFSETQ. The V end was cut by 2 bases, the J end by 0 bases, with 9 bases between. The CDR3 DNA reads TGCGCCAGCAGCTTTGGGGGCACCTCCTACGAGCAGTACTTC. This codes for CASSFGGTSYEQYF.

The CDR3 spells CASRQVVETQYF. Here the CDR3 DNA reads TGTGCCAGCAGGCAAGTCGTGGAGACCCAGTACTTC. The J gene is TRBJ2-5, the V gene TRBV7-9; D is unclear. Trimming cost V 6 bases and J 5 bases, with 10 bases left between them. Germline loops: CDR1 SEHNR, CDR2 FQNEAQ (reference sequence). The CDR3 contains 12 residues.

This rearrangement joins TRBV5-1 to TRBJ2-5; 8 bases are shared with TRBD2. The junction had 9 bases not matched to a gene; V was cut back by 7 bases and J by 13 bases. The CDR3 has 11 residues. Germline V lookup: CDR1 SGHRS, CDR2 YFSETQ. CDR3 region: CASQKRELLYF. Written as DNA, the CDR3 is TGCGCCAGCCAAAAGCGGGAGTTGTTGTACTTC.

The chain carries TRBV4-1 and TRBJ2-1; 9 nucleotides agree with TRBD2. The CDR3 consists of 16 residues. CDR1 and CDR2 (germline): MGHRA, YSYEKL. V dropped 2 bases and J dropped 6; count of bases not matched to a gene: 8. CDR3 bases: TGCGCCAGCAGCCAATTTAGCGGGGGTGAGCGCAATGAGCAGTTCTTC. Amino acid sequence: CASSQFSGGERNEQFF.

This chain links TRBV7-8 with TRBJ1-1, with a weak D call TRBD1 (5 bases). This CDR3 is 14 amino acids long. Germline lookup yields CDR1 SGHVS and CDR2 FQNEAQ. Trimming left V 5 bases short and J 3 bases short, with 13 bases between. The CDR3 here is CASSPGMGDTEAFF. The CDR3 DNA sequence: TGTGCCAGCAGCCCAGGGATGGGGGACACTGAAGCTTTCTTT.

The chain has TRBV27 and TRBJ2-1; unclear D gene. V lost 0 bases and J lost 5, with 11 bases in between. The CDR3 totals 15 residues. Per germline, CDR1 MNHEY and CDR2 SMNVEV (reference sequence). The CDR3 bases are TGTGCCAGCAGTTTATCCAACCCTGTCGACAATGAGCAGTTCTTC. Translating gives CASSLSNPVDNEQFF.

V usage is TRBV7-2 and J usage is TRBJ2-1, with D perhaps matching TRBD2 (6 bases). The CDR3 consists of 15 residues. Germline CDR1 is SGHTA and CDR2 is FQGNSA. V was shortened by 5 bases and J by 3 bases, with 14 bases between the two germline ends. The CDR3 sequence: CASSGEATNYNEQFF. The CDR3 DNA is TGTGCCAGCAGCGGGGAGGCCACGAACTACAATGAGCAGTTCTTC.

V is TRBV5-5 and J is TRBJ2-1, with 8 bases matching TRBD1. Germline CDR1 is SGHKS and CDR2 is YYEKEE (reference sequence). V was clipped by 7 bases and J by 2 bases; unmatched bases: 2. The CDR3 runs 13 residues. The CDR3 reads CASRDRTYNEQFF. The CDR3 region has the DNA TGTGCCAGCCGGGACAGGACCTACAATGAGCAGTTCTTC.

This clonotype was seen just once. The rearrangement uses TRBV4-1 and TRBJ2-1, with TRBD1 matching over 11 bases. The ends lost 4 bases at V and 10 bases at J; junction bases unmatched: 9. The CDR3 runs to 15 residues. Germline V gives CDR1 MGHRA, CDR2 YSYEKL. CDR3 coding DNA: TGCGCCAGCAGCCGGGGACAGGGGGATGTATACGAGCAGTTCTTC. Translating gives CASSRGQGDVYEQFF.

The chain joins TRBV28 to TRBJ2-5, with D hard to call. V dropped 7 bases and J dropped 1 base, with 16 bases sitting between them. The CDR3 is made up of 15 amino acids. Germline-derived CDR1 and CDR2 are MDHEN and SYDVKM. The CDR3 DNA sequence: TGTGCCAGCACCGTCGCGAGTACTGCCCAAGAGACCCAGTACTTC. Protein sequence: CASTVASTAQETQYF.

This clonotype has a handful of counts. The chain employs TRBV27 and TRBJ2-3; 8 bases are shared with TRBD2. Germline CDR1 MNHEY, CDR2 SMNVEV (reference sequence). V dropped 7 bases and J dropped 4; count of bases not matched to a gene: 16. This CDR3 spans 17 amino acids. CDR3: CASTQLPGTRGPDTQYF. The CDR3, as DNA: TGTGCCAGCACCCAGCTACCCGGGACTAGAGGTCCAGATACGCAGTATTTT.

This clonotype was found a few times. The chain joins TRBV27 to TRBJ2-1; D ambiguous. This CDR3 has 13 residues. The germline V and J ends were trimmed by 3 bases and 6 bases, with 9 bases remaining between them. Germline assignment: CDR1 MNHEY and CDR2 SMNVEV (reference sequence). The CDR3 spells CASSFNVGNEQFF. The CDR3 DNA is TGTGCCAGCAGTTTTAATGTCGGCAATGAGCAGTTCTTC.

This clonotype has more than one count but fewer than ten. V gene TRBV29-1 combines with J gene TRBJ1-2; a weak D match, TRBD1 (5 bases). Germline V gives CDR1 SQVTM, CDR2 ANQGSEA. The CDR3 loop spans 13 amino acids. Trimming pared 3 bases from V and 4 bases from J, leaving 12 bases between. CDR3 protein: CSVETEFFYGYTF. In DNA, the CDR3 is TGCAGCGTTGAGACAGAGTTTTTCTATGGCTACACCTTC.

The rearrangement links TRBV7-3 to TRBJ1-5, with TRBD1 matching 9 bases. V shed 5 bases and J 3 bases; nucleotides not matched to a gene: 8. CDR3 size: 16 residues. Germline lookup yields CDR1 SGHTA and CDR2 FQGTGA. The CDR3 nucleotides are TGTGCCAGCAGCGTGATCCGGGACAGGGACAATCAGCCCCAGCATTTT. Protein product: CASSVIRDRDNQPQHF.

The V gene is TRBV14, the J gene TRBJ1-2; D gene ambiguous. V was trimmed by 0 bases and J by 3 bases, leaving 11 bases between them. Looked up from germline, CDR1 is SGHDN and CDR2 is FVKESK. This CDR3 region has 15 residues. Here the CDR3 reads CASSQDRRAYYGYTF. For the CDR3, the DNA is TGTGCCAGCAGCCAAGATAGGCGGGCTTACTATGGCTACACCTTC.

This clonotype came up a few times. The chain combines TRBV20-1 with TRBJ2-7; 8 positions match TRBD2. The CDR3 covers 17 residues. The V gene's germline CDR1 is DFQATT and CDR2 SNEGSKA (reference sequence). V was pared by 4 bases and J by 7 bases, with 21 bases of the junction left unmatched. CDR3 DNA: TGCAGTGCTAATGAGGTCGGGGGGGAGTTACGTGGGAATGAGCAGTACTTC. Translated: CSANEVGGELRGNEQYF.

J is TRBJ1-2 and V is TRBV25-1; D gene uncertain. The CDR3 is 14 residues long. Germline loops: CDR1 MGHDK, CDR2 SYGVNS. Trimming cost V 3 bases and J 5 bases, with 13 bases left between them. CDR3 loop: CASSDGWTDYGYTF. The DNA of the CDR3 is TGTGCCAGCAGTGATGGGTGGACTGATTATGGCTACACCTTC.

This clonotype came up many times. The V call is TRBV7-2, the J call TRBJ1-4; D gene ambiguous. V lost 1 base and J lost 7, with 4 bases in between. CDR1 and CDR2 from the germline V gene are SGHTA and FQGNSA. The CDR3 consists of 12 residues. CDR3: CASSLVSEKLFF. The CDR3 coding sequence is TGTGCCAGCAGCTTAGTCAGTGAAAAACTGTTTTTT.

The CDR3 DNA follows: TGCGCCAGCAGCCAAGATCCGATTGGGGTTAGGGTTCTCAGCTATGGCTACACCTTC. Its translation: CASSQDPIGVRVLSYGYTF. The V gene is TRBV4-1, the J gene TRBJ1-2; D uncertain. CDR3 length: 19 amino acids. V lost 0 bases and J lost 4, with 24 bases in between. CDR1 MGHRA and CDR2 YSYEKL come from the germline V gene.

The sample holds a few counts of this clonotype. The J gene is TRBJ2-2, the V gene TRBV20-1, with 8 nucleotides matching TRBD2. Germline lookup yields CDR1 DFQATT and CDR2 SNEGSKA (reference sequence). The CDR3 spans 15 residues. V lost 3 bases and J lost 2; bases outside the gene matches: 5. The CDR3 here is CSARALAVNTGELFF. The CDR3, as DNA: TGCAGTGCTAGGGCACTAGCGGTTAACACCGGGGAGCTGTTTTTT.

V usage is TRBV28 and J usage is TRBJ2-7; TRBD1 agrees at 9 bases. The germline CDR1 and CDR2 sequences are MDHEN and SYDVKM. Trimming removed 7 bases from V and 3 bases from J; junction bases left unmatched: 10. The CDR3 spans 15 residues. The CDR3 DNA follows: TGTGCCAGCACGACCGCGGGACAGGGTGGCTACGAGCAGTACTTC. Its protein is CASTTAGQGGYEQYF.

The chain joins TRBV5-5 to TRBJ2-3, with D perhaps matching TRBD1 or TRBD2 (5 bases each). The CDR3 totals 15 residues. V was pared by 4 bases and J by 3 bases, with 15 bases between. The germline gives CDR1 SGHKS, CDR2 YYEKEE (reference sequence). In DNA form, the CDR3 reads TGTGCCAGCAGCCGGGACGATGGTGGAACAGATACGCAGTATTTT. It encodes CASSRDDGGTDTQYF.

In regard to this clonotype: At one of its ends the junction is not consistent with the germline gene, which may arise from a read error. The J gene is TRBJ2-1, the V gene TRBV7-7; 7 nucleotides align to TRBD2. The CDR3 has 14 amino acids. CDR1 and CDR2 from the germline V gene are SSHAT and FNYEAQ (reference sequence). The CDR3 DNA reads TGTGCTAGCAGCTTAGACAATTCGGGAGGTGGGCAGTTCTTC. Amino acid sequence: CASSLDNSGGGQFF.

The V call is TRBV6-2 or TRBV6-3, the J call TRBJ2-1; D possibly corresponds to TRBD2 (5 bases). The CDR3 consists of 14 residues. V shed 5 bases and J shed 9 bases, with 17 bases lying between them. Looked up from germline, CDR1 is MNHEY and CDR2 is SVGEGT. CDR3 in amino acids: CASSPVALSGEQFF. The CDR3 region has the DNA TGTGCCAGCAGTCCGGTAGCCCTAAGCGGTGAGCAGTTCTTC.

The chain links TRBV29-1 to TRBJ2-3, with 7 bases fitting TRBD1. This CDR3 contains 14 residues. Germline V gene data show CDR1 as SQVTM and CDR2 as ANQGSEA. With 7 bases clipped from V and 3 bases from J, the junction kept 10 bases outside the gene matches. The chain's CDR3 is CSGARGQRTDTQYF. DNA of the CDR3: TGCAGCGGTGCCAGGGGACAGCGAACAGATACGCAGTATTTT.